The next 31 T cell receptor beta chains were all read from a single sample in a study of graft-versus-host responses after intestinal transplantation. Repertoires were generated with immunoSEQ multiplex PCR, while TCRdb's copy carries only in-frame clones and drops some. In the table there are 13,000 to 15,000 clones, under 35% of which are singletons. The sequencing used alloreactive CD4+ T cells from a mixed lymphocyte reaction culture, collected before intestinal transplant. Subset here: CFSE-low proliferating T cells sorted from approximately 6-day pre-transplant mixed lymphocyte reaction (GvH or HvG direction). All receptors come from a human patient who received an intestinal transplant.

This chain joins TRBV11-2 and TRBJ2-7; tentative D call: TRBD2 (6 bases). Trimming cost V 6 bases and J 1 base, with 16 bases left between them. CDR3 length: 15 amino acids. Germline V gives CDR1 SGHAT, CDR2 FQNNGV. The CDR3, as DNA: TGTGCCAGCAGTCAATTCCTAGCGTCATCCTACGAGCAGTACTTC. It codes for CASSQFLASSYEQYF. Looking up the rest from reference TRBV11-2 and TRBJ2-7 gives the full variable domain: EAGVAQSPRYKIIEKRQSVAFWCNPISGHATLYWYQQILGQGPKLLIQFQNNGVVDDSQLPKDRFSAERLKGVDSTLKIQPAKLEDSAVYLCASSQFLASSYEQYFGPGTRLTVT.

This clone has a handful of counts. The chain joins TRBV18 to TRBJ1-3; D gene uncertain. The CDR3 is made up of 13 amino acids. V dropped 3 bases and J dropped 0 bases, with 3 bases sitting between them. In germline, CDR1 is KGHSH, CDR2 LQKENI. The CDR3 bases are TGTGCCAGCTCACCCAACTCTGGAAACACCATATATTTT. Residues: CASSPNSGNTIYF.

This clone was found a few times. The chain couples TRBV7-2 to TRBJ2-1; D may be TRBD2 (5 bases). Per germline, CDR1 SGHTA and CDR2 FQGNSA. There are 12 residues in the CDR3. V lost 6 bases to trimming and J lost 10 bases, with 13 bases between them. The CDR3 nucleotides are TGTGCCAGCAGTCCCGCGGGCTGGGAGCAGTTCTTC. Translated, it gives CASSPAGWEQFF.

The rearrangement joins TRBV4-2 to TRBJ2-7; D not resolved. The CDR3 covers 15 residues. CDR1 and CDR2 from the germline V gene are LGHNA and YNFKEQ. The V end was cut by 4 bases, the J end by 3 bases, with 16 bases between. The CDR3 DNA reads as TGTGCCAGCAGCCTCCCTCCGTCTGCTAGCTACGAGCAGTACTTC. Encoded protein: CASSLPPSASYEQYF.

The chain carries TRBV5-4 and TRBJ2-4; D could derive from TRBD1 or TRBD2 (6 bases each). In germline, CDR1 is SGHNT, CDR2 YYREEE (reference sequence). The CDR3 is 16 residues long. Trimming took 2 bases from V and 2 from J, leaving 14 bases between them. CDR3 in DNA: TGTGCCAGCAGCTTAGTCGGGGGCAAATCCAAAAACATTCAGTACTTC. Its protein is CASSLVGGKSKNIQYF.

This clone was observed a handful of times. The chain couples TRBV6-1 to TRBJ1-2; TRBD1 matches at 10 bases. The junction had 9 bases not matched to a gene; V was cut back by 6 bases and J by 5 bases. CDR1 is MNHNS, CDR2 SASEGT, per germline. CDR3 length equals 15 residues. CDR3 in amino acids: CASRRMTGGMYGYTF. The CDR3 nucleotides are TGTGCCAGCAGACGTATGACAGGGGGCATGTATGGCTACACCTTC.

V usage is TRBV28 and J usage is TRBJ2-4; D might be TRBD1 or TRBD2, each matching 5 bases. Germline-derived CDR1 and CDR2 are MDHEN and SYDVKM. V was clipped by 1 base and J by 6 bases, with 10 bases between them. There are 14 residues in the CDR3. This chain's CDR3 is CASSLSGTGNIQYF. The DNA of the CDR3 is TGTGCCAGCAGTTTATCCGGGACGGGAAACATTCAGTACTTC.

The V gene is TRBV7-1, the J gene TRBJ2-1; D is tentatively TRBD1 or TRBD2 (7 bases each). TRBV7-1 carries the ORF label, with uncertain function. V lost 3 bases, J lost 15 bases, and 27 bases lay in between. The CDR3 contains 16 residues. The CDR3 bases are TGTGCCAGCAGCTCGACTTCCCAGGGGGGGATTGGGATTCGGTTCTTC. Translated: CASSSTSQGGIGIRFF.

V gene TRBV4-1 combines with J gene TRBJ2-4; the D is unclear. This CDR3 has 11 residues. Trimming took off 1 base at V and 11 bases at J, with 6 bases between the two ends. Germline loops: CDR1 MGHRA, CDR2 YSYEKL. The CDR3 DNA reads TGCGCCAGCAGCCAAGGAGTAGTTCAGTACTTC. Protein: CASSQGVVQYF.

This clone was seen more than once but under ten times. The CDR3 loop is CASSLSFSTELAKNIQYF. Here the CDR3 DNA reads TGTGCCAGCAGCTTAAGTTTCAGTACAGAACTAGCCAAAAACATTCAGTACTTC. V is TRBV11-3 and J is TRBJ2-4; no definite D call. Germline V gives CDR1 SGHNT, CDR2 YENEEA. Trimming removed 2 bases at V and 0 bases at J, with 17 bases between. The CDR3 is 18 residues long.

This clone appeared a few times. The V and J genes are TRBV6-1 and TRBJ2-3, with a weak D call TRBD2 (6 bases). The germline V gene encodes CDR1 MNHNS and CDR2 SASEGT. Trimming removed 4 bases from V and 2 bases from J, with 19 bases in between. CDR3 length: 17 amino acids. CDR3 bases: TGTGCCAGCAGTGTGAGGAAAGCGGGTCCCTCCACAGATACGCAGTATTTT. The encoded protein is CASSVRKAGPSTDTQYF.

The chain joins TRBV6-9 to TRBJ1-1, with unresolved D. Trimming shortened V by 5 bases and J by 1 base, and 5 bases separated the two germline ends. The CDR3 consists of 12 residues. Germline lookup yields CDR1 MNHGY and CDR2 SVAAGI. The CDR3 protein is CASSRQNTEAFF. CDR3 DNA sequence: TGTGCCAGCAGTAGACAGAACACTGAAGCTTTCTTT.

CDR3 in amino acids: CSVDRGSGSTGELFF. CDR3 sequence (DNA): TGCAGCGTTGATCGCGGTAGCGGGAGCACCGGGGAGCTGTTTTTT. The J gene is TRBJ2-2, the V gene TRBV29-1; 9 bases match TRBD2. Germline V CDR1 and CDR2: SQVTM, ANQGSEA. The CDR3 has 15 amino acids. V was pared by 3 bases and J by 4 bases, with 6 bases of the junction left unmatched.

This clone was seen a handful of times. The CDR3 here is CASSLGGDSNQPQHF. CDR3 DNA sequence: TGTGCCAGCAGTTTGGGAGGGGATAGCAATCAGCCCCAGCATTTT. The chain links TRBV28 to TRBJ1-5, with a tentative D call TRBD1 (5 bases). Per the germline V gene, CDR1 is MDHEN and CDR2 is SYDVKM. CDR3 length: 15 amino acids. Trimming removed 3 bases at V and 0 bases at J, with 9 bases between.

By share, this clone ranks as medium-sized. This rearrangement joins TRBV9 to TRBJ1-1; D is undetermined. V was trimmed by 0 bases and J by 11 bases, leaving 14 bases between them. The germline V gene encodes CDR1 SGDLS and CDR2 YYNGEE. CDR3 length equals 13 residues. CDR3 protein: CASSVELGSAAFF. CDR3 in DNA: TGTGCCAGCAGCGTAGAGTTGGGTTCCGCGGCTTTCTTT.

The gene calls are TRBV5-4 and TRBJ1-1; D perhaps matches TRBD1 (5 bases). Germline values: CDR1 SGHNT, CDR2 YYREEE (reference sequence). Trimming removed 4 bases at V and 3 bases at J, with 13 bases between. This CDR3 is built from 14 residues. The CDR3 spells CASSPPRGDTEAFF. Written as DNA, the CDR3 is TGTGCCAGCAGCCCCCCTAGAGGGGACACTGAAGCTTTCTTT.

There are a few counts of this clone. The gene calls are TRBV29-1 and TRBJ2-6; D gene ambiguous. The germline V gene encodes CDR1 SQVTM and CDR2 ANQGSEA. The CDR3 runs to 14 residues. Trimming took off 4 bases at V and 1 base at J, with 8 bases between the two ends. As DNA, the CDR3 is TGCAGCGTTGGCACGCAGTCTGGGGCCAACGTCCTGACTTTC. It is translated as CSVGTQSGANVLTF.

The chain carries TRBV7-3 and TRBJ2-1; 9 bases are a match to TRBD2. CDR3 length: 14 residues. Trimming removed 3 bases from V and 6 bases from J; junction bases left unmatched: 3. Germline V gene data show CDR1 as SGHTA and CDR2 as FQGTGA. The CDR3 is CASSFGGRGNEQFF. CDR3 nucleotide sequence: TGTGCCAGCAGCTTCGGCGGGAGGGGCAATGAGCAGTTCTTC. The full variable domain, its missing parts supplied by reference TRBV7-3 and TRBJ2-1, is GAGVSQTPSNKVTEKGKYVELRCDPISGHTALYWYRQSLGQGPEFLIYFQGTGAADDSGLPNDRFFAVRPEGSVSTLKIQRTERGDSAVYLCASSFGGRGNEQFFGPGTRLTVL.

The genes are TRBV6-5 and TRBJ1-1; no clear D. Trimming shortened V by 0 bases and J by 0 bases, and 11 bases separated the two germline ends. The CDR3 extends over 16 amino acids. Germline V gene lookup returns CDR1 MNHEY and CDR2 SVGAGI. The CDR3 loop is CASSYSGQRMNTEAFF. The CDR3 bases are TGTGCCAGCAGTTACTCGGGTCAGAGAATGAACACTGAAGCTTTCTTT.

This clone was detected a few times. The V gene is TRBV7-9, the J gene TRBJ1-6; 10 positions match TRBD1. With V trimmed by 3 bases and J by 7 bases, 12 bases remained unmatched. The CDR3 sequence is 18 residues long. The germline V gene has CDR1 SEHNR and CDR2 FQNEAQ (reference sequence). The CDR3 sequence: CASSLGPGQGFLNSPLHF. The CDR3 DNA is TGTGCCAGCAGCTTGGGACCGGGACAGGGGTTTCTAAATTCACCCCTCCACTTT.

The CDR3 nucleotides read TGTGCCAGCAGCTTCAGGGGGCTTAATGAAAAACTGTTTTTT. It yields the protein CASSFRGLNEKLFF. The V call is TRBV4-2, the J call TRBJ1-4; TRBD1 matches at 8 bases. V gave up 5 bases and J gave up 4 bases; unmatched junction bases: 3. The CDR3 is 14 amino acids. CDR1 and CDR2 from the germline V gene are LGHNA and YNFKEQ.

The chain employs TRBV11-2 and TRBJ2-7; no clear D gene. The V gene's germline CDR1 is SGHAT and CDR2 FQNNGV. CDR3 length: 14 amino acids. V lost 5 bases to trimming and J lost 0 bases, with 11 bases between them. DNA for the CDR3: TGTGCCAGCAGCCGAGGCTGGAGCTCCTACGAGCAGTACTTC. It is translated as CASSRGWSSYEQYF.

V gene TRBV5-5 combines with J gene TRBJ2-1; 7 bases agree with TRBD1. The V and J ends lost 2 bases and 5 bases, in that order; junction bases with no gene match: 7. The CDR3 runs to 15 residues. CDR1 is SGHKS and CDR2 is YYEKEE in the germline V gene (reference sequence). The CDR3 loop is CASSFRTGADNEQFF. The DNA for the CDR3 is TGTGCCAGCAGCTTTCGTACAGGGGCGGACAATGAGCAGTTCTTC. The whole variable domain, remainder taken from reference TRBV5-5 and TRBJ2-1, is DAGVTQSPTHLIKTRGQQVTLRCSPISGHKSVSWYQQVLGQGPQFIFQYYEKEERGRGNFPDRFSARQFPNYSSELNVNALLLGDSALYLCASSFRTGADNEQFFGPGTRLTVL.

This clone was counted only a few times. The chain has TRBV19 and TRBJ2-7; TRBD1 is a possible D gene (6 bases). The CDR3 has 11 residues. The germline CDR1 and CDR2 sequences are LNHDA and SQIVND (reference sequence). V was trimmed by 4 bases and J by 10 bases, leaving 11 bases between them. The CDR3 coding sequence is TGTGCCAGTAGTAGCCCGACAGGCCAGTACTTC. It is translated as CASSSPTGQYF.

CDR3 sequence reads: CASSLALASGVNYEQYF. CDR3 DNA sequence: TGTGCCAGCAGCTTAGCGTTGGCTAGCGGGGTTAACTACGAGCAGTACTTC. The V call is TRBV7-8, the J call TRBJ2-7; 9 bases fit TRBD2. The CDR3 loop spans 17 amino acids. J gave up 3 bases and V 0 bases, and 9 bases lay outside the gene matches. Germline lookup yields CDR1 SGHVS and CDR2 FQNEAQ.

The sample holds a few counts of this clone. The chain recombines TRBV28 with TRBJ1-2, with D possibly matching TRBD1 (6 bases). The CDR3 length is 12 residues. V gave up 7 bases and J gave up 4 bases, with 10 bases separating them. Per germline, CDR1 MDHEN and CDR2 SYDVKM. CDR3 sequence reads: CASNGTPYGYTF. Here the CDR3 DNA reads TGTGCCAGCAATGGGACACCCTATGGCTACACCTTC.

In nucleotides, the CDR3 is TGTGCCAGCAGCCTGGGACTTAGCTCCTACAATGAGCAGTTCTTC. Residues: CASSLGLSSYNEQFF. The gene calls are TRBV11-3 and TRBJ2-1; D possibly corresponds to TRBD2 (6 bases). Germline V gene data show CDR1 as SGHNT and CDR2 as YENEEA. The length of the CDR3 is 15 residues. V dropped 5 bases and J dropped 0 bases, with 11 bases sitting between them.

CDR3 sequence (DNA): TGTGCCAGCAGCTTTGGTTTTGTGGATCAGCCCCAGCATTTT. This encodes CASSFGFVDQPQHF. This rearrangement joins TRBV7-2 to TRBJ1-5; D is uncertain. The V gene's germline CDR1 is SGHTA and CDR2 FQGNSA. The CDR3 loop spans 14 amino acids. The ends were cut back, 3 bases at V and 5 bases at J, with 11 bases in the middle.

This chain uses TRBV18 with TRBJ1-5; D remains ambiguous. In germline, CDR1 is KGHSH, CDR2 LQKENI. Trimming took off 6 bases at V and 3 bases at J, with 12 bases between the two ends. This CDR3 comprises 14 residues. This CDR3 reads CASSLTSFNQPQHF. In nucleotides, the CDR3 is TGTGCCAGCTCTCTCACGAGTTTCAATCAGCCCCAGCATTTT.

By its share, this clone is medium-sized (0.01 to 0.1%). The rearrangement joins TRBV5-1 to TRBJ2-7, with 9 positions matching TRBD1. Unmatched junction bases numbered 3, after V lost 0 bases and J lost 2 bases. There are 15 residues in the CDR3. Germline-derived CDR1 and CDR2 are SGHRS and YFSETQ. This CDR3 is CASSLAGTGTYEQYF. CDR3 bases: TGCGCCAGCAGCTTGGCCGGGACAGGGACCTACGAGCAGTACTTC.

By sample fraction, this clone is medium-sized (0.01 to 0.1%). The rearrangement uses TRBV5-6 and TRBJ2-7; D not resolved. This CDR3 has 13 amino acids. The ends were cut back, 1 base at V and 2 bases at J, with 7 bases in the middle. Germline CDR1 SGHDT, CDR2 YYEEEE. The CDR3 here is CASSLLQTYEQYF. CDR3 nucleotide sequence: TGTGCCAGCAGCTTGCTACAGACCTACGAGCAGTACTTC.